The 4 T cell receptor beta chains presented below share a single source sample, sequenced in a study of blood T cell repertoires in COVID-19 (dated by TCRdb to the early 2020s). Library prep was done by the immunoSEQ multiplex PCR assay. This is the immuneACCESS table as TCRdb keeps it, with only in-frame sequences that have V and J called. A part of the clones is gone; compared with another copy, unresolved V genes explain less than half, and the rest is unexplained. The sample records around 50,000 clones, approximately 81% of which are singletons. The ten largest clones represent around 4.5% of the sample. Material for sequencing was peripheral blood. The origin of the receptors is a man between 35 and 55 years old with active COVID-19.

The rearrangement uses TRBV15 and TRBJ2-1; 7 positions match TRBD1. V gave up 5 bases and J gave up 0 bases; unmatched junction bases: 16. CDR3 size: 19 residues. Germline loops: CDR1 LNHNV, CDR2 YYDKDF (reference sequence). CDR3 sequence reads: CATSGPGQLSFNSYNEQFF. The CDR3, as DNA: TGTGCCACCAGCGGCCCGGGACAGCTAAGCTTCAACTCCTACAATGAGCAGTTCTTC.

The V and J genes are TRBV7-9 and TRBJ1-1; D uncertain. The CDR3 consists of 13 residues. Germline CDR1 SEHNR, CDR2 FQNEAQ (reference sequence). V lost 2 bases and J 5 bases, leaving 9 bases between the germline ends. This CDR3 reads CASSLRGETEAFF. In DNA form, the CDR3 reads TGTGCCAGCAGCTTAAGAGGTGAGACTGAAGCTTTCTTT.

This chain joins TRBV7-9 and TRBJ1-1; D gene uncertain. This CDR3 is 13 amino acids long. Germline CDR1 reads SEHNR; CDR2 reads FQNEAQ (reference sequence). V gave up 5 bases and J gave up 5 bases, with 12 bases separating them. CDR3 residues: CASSPRVETEAFF. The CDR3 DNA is TGTGCCAGCAGCCCTCGGGTAGAAACTGAAGCTTTCTTT. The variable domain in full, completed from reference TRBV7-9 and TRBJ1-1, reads DTGVSQNPRHKITKRGQNVTFRCDPISEHNRLYWYRQTLGQGPEFLTYFQNEAQLEKSRLLSDRFSAERPKGSFSTLEIQRTEQGDSAMYLCASSPRVETEAFFGQGTRLTVV.

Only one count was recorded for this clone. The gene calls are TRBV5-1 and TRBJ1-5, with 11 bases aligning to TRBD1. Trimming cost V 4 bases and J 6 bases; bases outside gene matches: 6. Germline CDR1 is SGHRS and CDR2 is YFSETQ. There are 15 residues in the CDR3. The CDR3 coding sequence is TGCGCCAGCAGCCTAGGGACAGGGGGACGTCAGCCCCAGCATTTT. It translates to CASSLGTGGRQPQHF.